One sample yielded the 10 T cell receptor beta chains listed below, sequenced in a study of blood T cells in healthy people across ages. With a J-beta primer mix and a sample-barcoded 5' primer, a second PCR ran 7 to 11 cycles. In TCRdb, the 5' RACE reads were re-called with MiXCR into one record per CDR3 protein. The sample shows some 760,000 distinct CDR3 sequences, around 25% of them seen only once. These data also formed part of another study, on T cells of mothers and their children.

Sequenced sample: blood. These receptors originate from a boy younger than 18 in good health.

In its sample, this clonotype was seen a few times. The CDR3 spells CASRLRTGGNYGYTF. CDR3 sequence (DNA): TGTGCCAGCAGGCTAAGGACAGGGGGGAACTATGGCTACACCTTC. The rearrangement links TRBV6-5 to TRBJ1-2, with TRBD1 identical over 10 bases. Germline lookup yields CDR1 MNHEY and CDR2 SVGAGI. The CDR3 runs 15 residues. Trimming took 6 bases from V and 2 from J; bases not matched to a gene: 6.

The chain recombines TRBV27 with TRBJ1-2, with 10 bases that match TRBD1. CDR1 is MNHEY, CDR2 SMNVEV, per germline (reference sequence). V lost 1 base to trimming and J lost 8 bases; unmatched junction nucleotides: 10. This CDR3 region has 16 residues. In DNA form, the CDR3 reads TGTGCCAGCAGTTTATGGGCCGGGACAGGGGTTCGGGGCTACACCTTC. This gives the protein CASSLWAGTGVRGYTF.

For the CDR3, the DNA is TGTGCCAGCAGGCCCGGACTAGCGGGAACAGATACGCAGTATTTT. The encoded protein is CASRPGLAGTDTQYF. The chain uses TRBV6-5 and TRBJ2-3; 12 bases match TRBD2. The CDR3 is made up of 15 amino acids. The J segment lost 3 bases and the V segment lost 6 bases, leaving 4 bases of the junction unmatched. Germline CDR1 MNHEY, CDR2 SVGAGI.

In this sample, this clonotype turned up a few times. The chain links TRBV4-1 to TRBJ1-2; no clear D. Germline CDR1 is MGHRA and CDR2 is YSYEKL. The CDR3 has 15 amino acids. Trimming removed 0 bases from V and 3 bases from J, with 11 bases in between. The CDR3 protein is CASSQDPSGDYGYTF. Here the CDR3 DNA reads TGCGCCAGCAGCCAAGATCCGTCCGGGGACTATGGCTACACCTTC.

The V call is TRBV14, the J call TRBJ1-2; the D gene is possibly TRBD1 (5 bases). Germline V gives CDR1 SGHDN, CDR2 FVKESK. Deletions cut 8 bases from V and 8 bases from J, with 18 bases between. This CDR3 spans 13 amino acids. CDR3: CASGRRGIEGYTF. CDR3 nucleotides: TGTGCCAGCGGCCGCCGGGGCATCGAGGGCTACACCTTC.

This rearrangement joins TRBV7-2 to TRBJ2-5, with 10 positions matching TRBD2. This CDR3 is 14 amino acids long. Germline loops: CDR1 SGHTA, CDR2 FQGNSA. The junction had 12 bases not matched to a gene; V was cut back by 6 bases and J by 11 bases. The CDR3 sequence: CASSTPSGRSEQYF. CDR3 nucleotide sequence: TGTGCCAGCAGTACCCCTAGCGGGAGATCTGAGCAGTACTTC.

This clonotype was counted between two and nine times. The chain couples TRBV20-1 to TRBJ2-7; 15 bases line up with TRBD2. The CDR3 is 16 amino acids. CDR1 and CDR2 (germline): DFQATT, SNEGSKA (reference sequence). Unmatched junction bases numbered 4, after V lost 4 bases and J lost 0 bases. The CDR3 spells CSATGTSGRPSYEQYF. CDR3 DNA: TGCAGTGCTACCGGGACTAGCGGGAGGCCCTCCTACGAGCAGTACTTC.

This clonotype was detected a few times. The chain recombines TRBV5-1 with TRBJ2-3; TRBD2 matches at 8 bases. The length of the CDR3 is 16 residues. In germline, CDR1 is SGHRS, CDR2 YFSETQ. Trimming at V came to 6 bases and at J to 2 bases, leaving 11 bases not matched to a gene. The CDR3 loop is CASTQAASGFTDTQYF. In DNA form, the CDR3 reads TGCGCCAGCACCCAGGCTGCTAGCGGGTTCACAGATACGCAGTATTTT.

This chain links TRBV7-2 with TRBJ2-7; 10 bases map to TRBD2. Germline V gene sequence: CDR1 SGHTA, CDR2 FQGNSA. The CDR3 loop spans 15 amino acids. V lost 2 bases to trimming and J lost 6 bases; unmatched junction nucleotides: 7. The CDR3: CASSLWPLAGGEQYF. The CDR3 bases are TGTGCCAGCAGCTTATGGCCTTTAGCGGGAGGCGAGCAGTACTTC.

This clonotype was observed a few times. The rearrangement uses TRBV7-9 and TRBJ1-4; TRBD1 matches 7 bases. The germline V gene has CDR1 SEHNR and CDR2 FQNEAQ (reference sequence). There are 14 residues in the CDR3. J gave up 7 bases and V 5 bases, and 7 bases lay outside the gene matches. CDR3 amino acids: CASSDRDSSEKLFF. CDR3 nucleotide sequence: TGTGCCAGCAGCGATCGGGACAGCAGTGAAAAACTGTTTTTT.